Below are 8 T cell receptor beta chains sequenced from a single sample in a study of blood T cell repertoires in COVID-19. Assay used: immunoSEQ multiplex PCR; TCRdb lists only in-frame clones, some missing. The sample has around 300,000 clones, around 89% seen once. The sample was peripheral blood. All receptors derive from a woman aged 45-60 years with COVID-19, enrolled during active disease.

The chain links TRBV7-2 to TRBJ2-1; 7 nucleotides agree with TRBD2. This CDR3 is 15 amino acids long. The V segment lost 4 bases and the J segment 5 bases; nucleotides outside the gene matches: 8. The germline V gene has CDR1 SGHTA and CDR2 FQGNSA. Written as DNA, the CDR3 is TGTGCCAGCAGCTCCTTCCTGGGACTACACAATGAGCAGTTCTTC. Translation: CASSSFLGLHNEQFF.

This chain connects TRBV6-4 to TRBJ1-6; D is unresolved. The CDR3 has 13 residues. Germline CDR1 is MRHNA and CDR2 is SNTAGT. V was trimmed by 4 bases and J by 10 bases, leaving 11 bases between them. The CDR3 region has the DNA TGTGCCAGCAGTGTCGGGGAGGGCTCACCCCTCCACTTT. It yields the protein CASSVGEGSPLHF.

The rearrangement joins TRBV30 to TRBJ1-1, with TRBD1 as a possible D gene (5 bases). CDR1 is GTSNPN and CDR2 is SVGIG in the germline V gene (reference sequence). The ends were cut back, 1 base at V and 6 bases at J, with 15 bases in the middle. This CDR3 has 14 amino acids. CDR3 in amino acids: CAWSGGRGIAEAFF. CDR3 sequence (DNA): TGTGCCTGGAGTGGGGGTCGGGGGATCGCTGAAGCTTTCTTT.

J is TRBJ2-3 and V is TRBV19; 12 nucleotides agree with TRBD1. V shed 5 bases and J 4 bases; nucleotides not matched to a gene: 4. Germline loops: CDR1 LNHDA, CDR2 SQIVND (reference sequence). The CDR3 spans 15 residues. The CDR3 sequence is CASSPWDRGPDTQYF. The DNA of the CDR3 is TGTGCCAGTAGTCCATGGGACAGGGGGCCAGATACGCAGTATTTT.

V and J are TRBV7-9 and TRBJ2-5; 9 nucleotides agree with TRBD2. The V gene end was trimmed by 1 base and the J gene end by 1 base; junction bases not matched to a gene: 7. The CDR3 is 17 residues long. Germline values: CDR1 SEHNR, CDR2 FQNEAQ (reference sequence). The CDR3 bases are TGTGCCAGCAGCTTAGGAGGTGGCGGGAGGGCCCAAGAGACCCAGTACTTC. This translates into CASSLGGGGRAQETQYF.

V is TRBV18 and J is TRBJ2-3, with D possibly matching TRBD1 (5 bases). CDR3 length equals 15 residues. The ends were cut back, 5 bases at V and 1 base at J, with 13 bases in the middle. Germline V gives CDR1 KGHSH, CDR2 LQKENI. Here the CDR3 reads CASSTGQIGTDTQYF. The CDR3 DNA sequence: TGTGCCAGCTCAACAGGTCAGATCGGCACAGATACGCAGTATTTT.

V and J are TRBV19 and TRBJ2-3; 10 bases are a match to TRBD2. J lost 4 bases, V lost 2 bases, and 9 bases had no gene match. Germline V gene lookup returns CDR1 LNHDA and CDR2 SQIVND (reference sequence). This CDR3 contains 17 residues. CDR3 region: CASSIILLAGDSDTQYF. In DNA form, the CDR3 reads TGTGCCAGTAGTATAATCCTCCTAGCGGGAGACTCAGATACGCAGTATTTT.

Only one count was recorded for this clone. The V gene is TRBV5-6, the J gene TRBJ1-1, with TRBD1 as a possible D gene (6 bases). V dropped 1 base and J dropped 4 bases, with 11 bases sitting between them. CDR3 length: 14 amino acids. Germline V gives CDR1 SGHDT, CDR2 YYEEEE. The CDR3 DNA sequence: TGTGCCAGCAGCTTGTGGGGGCTAGGCACTGAAGCTTTCTTT. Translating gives CASSLWGLGTEAFF.